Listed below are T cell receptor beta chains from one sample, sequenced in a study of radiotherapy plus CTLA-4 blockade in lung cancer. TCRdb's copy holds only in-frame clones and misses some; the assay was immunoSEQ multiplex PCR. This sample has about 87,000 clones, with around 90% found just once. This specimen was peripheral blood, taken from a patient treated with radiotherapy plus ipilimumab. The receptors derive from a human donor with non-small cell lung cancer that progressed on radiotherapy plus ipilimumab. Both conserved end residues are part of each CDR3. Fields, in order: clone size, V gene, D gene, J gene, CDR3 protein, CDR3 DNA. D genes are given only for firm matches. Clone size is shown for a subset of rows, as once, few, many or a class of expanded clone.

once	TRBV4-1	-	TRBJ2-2	CASSQVFTGELFF	TGCGCCAGCAGCCAAGTATTCACCGGGGAGCTGTTTTTT
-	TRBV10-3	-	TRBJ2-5	CAISDKVETQYF	TGTGCCATCAGTGACAAGGTGGAGACCCAGTACTTC
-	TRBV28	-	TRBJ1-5	CASRQGPYSNQPQHF	TGTGCCAGCAGACAGGGCCCTTATAGCAATCAGCCCCAGCATTTT
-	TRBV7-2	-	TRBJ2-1	CASSEQGGIYNEQFF	TGTGCCAGCAGCGAACAGGGGGGGATATACAATGAGCAGTTCTTC
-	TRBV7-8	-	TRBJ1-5	CASSLAGQGSNQPQHF	TGTGCCAGCAGCTTAGCTGGGCAGGGGAGCAATCAGCCCCAGCATTTT
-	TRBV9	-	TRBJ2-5	CASSSPVGGQETQYF	TGTGCCAGCAGCTCCCCAGTCGGGGGTCAAGAGACCCAGTACTTC
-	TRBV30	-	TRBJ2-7	CAWSSSGRREYF	TGTGCCTGGAGTAGCAGCGGGCGGCGAGAGTACTTC
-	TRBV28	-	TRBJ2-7	CASSDASHIYEQYF	TGTGCCAGCAGTGACGCCAGTCACATCTACGAGCAGTACTTC
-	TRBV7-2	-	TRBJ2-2	CASSPPSTVGELFF	TGTGCCAGCAGCCCCCCCTCAACGGTCGGGGAGCTGTTTTTT
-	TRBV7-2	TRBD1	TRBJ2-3	CASSLVGQGRNTQYF	TGTGCCAGCAGCTTGGTGGGACAGGGGAGAAATACGCAGTATTTT
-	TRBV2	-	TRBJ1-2	CASRGVHQGKPYGYTF	TGTGCCAGCAGGGGCGTCCACCAGGGAAAACCCTATGGCTACACCTTC
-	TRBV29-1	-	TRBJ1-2	CSARDTLYPSYGYTF	TGCAGCGCCCGGGACACTTTATACCCAAGCTATGGCTACACCTTC
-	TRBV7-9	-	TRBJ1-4	CASSQIQEKLFF	TGTGCCAGCAGCCAAATTCAGGAAAAACTGTTTTTT
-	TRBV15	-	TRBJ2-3	CATSRDAQGTDTQYF	TGTGCCACCAGCAGAGATGCCCAGGGCACAGATACGCAGTATTTT
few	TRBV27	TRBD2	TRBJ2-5	CASRASGGGTQYF	TGTGCCAGCAGAGCTAGCGGGGGGGGGACCCAGTACTTC
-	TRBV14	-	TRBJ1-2	CASSRSSYGYTF	TGTGCCAGCAGCCGCAGCTCCTATGGCTACACCTTC
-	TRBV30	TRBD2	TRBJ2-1	CAWETSGAYNEQFF	TGTGCCTGGGAAACTAGCGGAGCCTACAATGAGCAGTTCTTC
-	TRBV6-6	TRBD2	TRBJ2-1	CASSPSGGYYNEQFF	TGTGCCAGCAGTCCAAGCGGGGGTTACTACAATGAGCAGTTCTTC
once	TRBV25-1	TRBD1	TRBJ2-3	CASSPGQGITDTQYF	TGTGCCAGCAGCCCCGGACAGGGAATCACAGATACGCAGTATTTT
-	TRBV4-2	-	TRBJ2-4	CASSQEQSFGLAKNIQYF	TGTGCCAGCAGCCAAGAACAAAGTTTCGGGTTGGCCAAAAACATTCAGTACTTC
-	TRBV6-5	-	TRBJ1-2	CASSLGRVDGYTF	TGTGCCAGCAGCCTCGGAAGGGTCGATGGCTACACCTTC
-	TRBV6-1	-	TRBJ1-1	CASRRGQLNTEASF	TGTGCCAGCAGGCGGGGCCAATTGAACACTGAAGCTTCCTTT
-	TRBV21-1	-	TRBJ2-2	CASSTRQGVDTGELFF	TGTGCCAGCAGCACCCGGCAGGGGGTGGACACCGGGGAGCTGTTTTTT
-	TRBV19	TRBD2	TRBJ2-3	CASSPGSISGGLDTQYF	TGTGCCAGTAGTCCCGGGTCGATTAGCGGGGGCCTAGATACGCAGTATTTT
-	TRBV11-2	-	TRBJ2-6	CASSFAAGLTVGANVLTF	TGTGCCAGCAGCTTCGCCGCAGGGTTAACAGTGGGGGCCAACGTCCTGACTTTC
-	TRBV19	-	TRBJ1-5	CASSTMPGRGFSNQPQHF	TGTGCCAGTAGTACCATGCCTGGGAGGGGGTTTAGCAATCAGCCCCAGCATTTT
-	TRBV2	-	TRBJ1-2	CASSAGPQTDGYTF	TGTGCCAGCAGTGCGGGTCCCCAGACGGATGGCTACACCTTC
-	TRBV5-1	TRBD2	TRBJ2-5	CASRPVRGRSQETQYF	TGCGCCAGCAGACCTGTGCGGGGGAGATCCCAAGAGACCCAGTACTTC
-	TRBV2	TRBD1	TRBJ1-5	CASRRLTGGNQPQHF	TGTGCCAGCAGGAGGTTAACAGGGGGCAATCAGCCCCAGCATTTT
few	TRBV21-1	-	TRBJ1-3	CASSTVPRGDTSGNTIYF	TGTGCCAGCAGCACCGTACCGCGGGGGGACACTTCTGGAAACACCATATATTTT
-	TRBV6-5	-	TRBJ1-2	CASRGGQHYGYTF	TGTGCCAGCAGGGGTGGACAGCACTATGGCTACACCTTC
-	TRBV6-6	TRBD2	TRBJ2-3	CASSYREREGSDTQYF	TGTGCCAGCAGTTACCGGGAGCGGGAGGGATCAGATACGCAGTATTTT
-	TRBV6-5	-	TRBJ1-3	CASSFTGKTSGNTIYF	TGTGCCAGCAGTTTTACAGGGAAAACGTCTGGAAACACCATATATTTT
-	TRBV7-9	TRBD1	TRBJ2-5	CASSATGGEIRETQYF	TGTGCCAGCAGCGCGACAGGGGGCGAAATCAGGGAGACCCAGTACTTC
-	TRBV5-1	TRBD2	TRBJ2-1	CASSSGTSNNEQFF	TGCGCCAGCAGCTCCGGGACTAGTAATAATGAGCAGTTCTTC
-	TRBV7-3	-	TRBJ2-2	CASSLSTPGVTGELFF	TGTGCCAGCAGCTTATCGACCCCCGGAGTCACCGGGGAGCTGTTTTTT
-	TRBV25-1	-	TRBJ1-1	CASIPWGDGNTEAFF	TGTGCCAGTATACCGTGGGGGGACGGAAACACTGAAGCTTTCTTT
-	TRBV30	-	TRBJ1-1	CAWSGQEAFF	TGTGCCTGGAGTGGACAGGAAGCTTTCTTT
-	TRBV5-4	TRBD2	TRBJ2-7	CASSRAGEQYF	TGTGCCAGCAGCCGAGCGGGAGAGCAGTACTTC
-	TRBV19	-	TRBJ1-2	CASSIEGPYGYTF	TGTGCCAGTAGTATAGAGGGACCCTATGGCTACACCTTC